A selection of T cell receptor beta chains follows, all from one sample in a study of T cell responses to AZD1222 COVID-19 vaccine. Using immunoSEQ multiplex PCR, the repertoire was profiled, and TCRdb retains in-frame clones only, with some absent. The table has 120,000 to 150,000 clones, 89% seen once. Sequencing used peripheral blood, obtained on day 0 of AZD1222 vaccination. The receptor set was obtained from an adult in good health. Each CDR3 is given with its conserved first and last residue. The D gene is left open where the match is weak. Not every row has a clone size; where given, it reads once, few, many or a size class.

>-|TRBJ1-1|TRBV19|once|14
TGTGCCAGTAGTATAGGGGGGAGGAACACTGAAGCTTTCTTT
CASSIGGRNTEAFF
>TRBD1|TRBJ1-2|TRBV9|-|15
TGTGCCAGCAGCTTAGGACAGGGGGTAGGAGGTGGCTACACCTTC
CASSLGQGVGGGYTF
>-|TRBJ1-2|TRBV28|-|16
TGTGCCAGCAGGTATGGCCCCCGGGGGACAAACTATGGCTACACCTTC
CASRYGPRGTNYGYTF
>TRBD2|TRBJ2-1|TRBV7-3|-|16
TGTGCCAGCAGCTTAACGGTCTCTAGCGGGAACAATGAGCAGTTCTTC
CASSLTVSSGNNEQFF
>TRBD2|TRBJ2-2|TRBV4-1|-|17
TGCGCCAGCAGCCAAGAAGCCAGCGGGGCCAACACCGGGGAGCTGTTTTTT
CASSQEASGANTGELFF
>-|TRBJ2-7|TRBV19|-|13
TGTGCCAGTAGTCTGTTTACAGGGTACGAGCAGTACTTC
CASSLFTGYEQYF
>TRBD1|TRBJ2-7|TRBV11-2|-|14
TGTGCCAGCAGCGAATACCGGACAGGGAACGAGCAGTACTTC
CASSEYRTGNEQYF
>-|TRBJ2-7|TRBV10-3|-|13
TGTGCCATCAGAGGCAGGGACTCCTACGAGCAGTACTTC
CAIRGRDSYEQYF
>-|TRBJ2-7|TRBV28|-|11
TGTGCCAGCAGCCGAAACTACGAGCAGTACTTC
CASSRNYEQYF
>TRBD1|TRBJ1-1|TRBV4-1|-|15
TGCGCCAGCAGCACTAGGACAGGGGAAGGGGCTGAAGCTTTCTTT
CASSTRTGEGAEAFF
>-|TRBJ1-3|TRBV11-2|-|17
TGTGCCAGCAGCTTACTCCGGGACTCCAGCTCTGGAAACACCATATATTTT
CASSLLRDSSSGNTIYF
>-|TRBJ1-3|TRBV28|once|14
TGTGCCAGCAGTTTACCAGCCTCTGGAAACACCATATATTTT
CASSLPASGNTIYF
>-|TRBJ2-3|TRBV5-1|once|15
TGCGCCAGCAGCTCTTTCGGCCCCGATGTTGGTACGCAGTATTTT
CASSSFGPDVGTQYF
>-|TRBJ2-3|TRBV14|-|17
TGTGCCAGCAGCCAAGTCGATAAGGGCGTTAGCACAGATACGCAGTATTTT
CASSQVDKGVSTDTQYF
>-|TRBJ1-3|TRBV7-6|-|15
TGTGCCAGCAGCTTAGTGTTTGGGAGCGGAAACACCATATATTTT
CASSLVFGSGNTIYF
>-|TRBJ2-3|TRBV3-1/TRBV3-2|-|12
TGTGCCAGCAGCCAAGTCCCAGATACGCAGTATTTT
CASSQVPDTQYF
>-|TRBJ1-3|TRBV5-1|-|15
TGCGCCAGCCGGGAGGGACCTGTCGCTGTAAACACCATATATTTT
CASREGPVAVNTIYF
>-|TRBJ2-7|TRBV7-9|few|14
TGTGCCAGCAGTCATAGCGGATTTACCTACGAGCAGTACTTC
CASSHSGFTYEQYF
>-|TRBJ2-7|TRBV6-5|-|16
TGTGCCAGCAGTTACTCGAATCATCCTTGGCCCTACGAGCAGTACTTC
CASSYSNHPWPYEQYF
>TRBD1|TRBJ1-4|TRBV7-2|-|17
TGTGCCAGCAGCTTAGCCGCAACAGGGGCCGCACGAGAAAAACTGTTTTTT
CASSLAATGAAREKLFF
>-|TRBJ2-1|TRBV27|-|14
TGTGCCAGCAGTACCCGGGGTCTCTGGAATGAGCAGTTCTTC
CASSTRGLWNEQFF
>TRBD1|TRBJ1-4|TRBV3-1/TRBV3-2|-|17
TGTGCCAGCAGCCATCGGGACAGGGGGCTGACTAATGAAAAACTGTTTTTT
CASSHRDRGLTNEKLFF
>TRBD1|TRBJ2-2|TRBV10-1|-|14
TGCGCCAGCGGCTGGACAGGGAACACCGGGGAGCTGTTTTTT
CASGWTGNTGELFF
>-|TRBJ2-5|TRBV5-4|-|16
TGTGCCAGCAGCTTGGGGCGGACGGGGTCCGGGCAGACCCAGTACTTC
CASSLGRTGSGQTQYF
>-|TRBJ2-7|TRBV30|-|16
TGTGCCTGGAGTGGCCCGGGGACCGCCAGCTCCTACGAGCAGTACTTC
CAWSGPGTASSYEQYF
>-|TRBJ2-7|TRBV18|once|13
TGTGCCAGCTCACCAACGGGCTCCTACGAGCAGTACTTC
CASSPTGSYEQYF
>-|TRBJ1-5|TRBV6-5|few|13
TGTGCCAGCATGCCGACGATCAATCAGCCCCAGCATTTT
CASMPTINQPQHF
>-|TRBJ2-1|TRBV5-4|-|15
TGTGCCAGCAGCTTTGGCGGGAAGGCCTACAATGAGCAGTTCTTC
CASSFGGKAYNEQFF
>-|TRBJ2-6|TRBV30|few|15
TGTGCCTGGACCCCCCGGGTCTCTGGGGCCAACGTCCTGACTTTC
CAWTPRVSGANVLTF
>-|TRBJ1-1|TRBV7-2|-|13
TGTGCCAGCAGCCCGACGCCACACACTGAAGCTTTCTTT
CASSPTPHTEAFF
>-|TRBJ2-3|TRBV5-1|-|15
TGCGCCAGCAGCTTGGATCCCACGCCCATCGATACGCAGTATTTT
CASSLDPTPIDTQYF
>TRBD2|TRBJ2-1|TRBV7-8|-|19
TGTGCCAGCAGCTTGGGGGGACTAGCGGGCTACGAGACCACTAATGAGCAGTTCTTC
CASSLGGLAGYETTNEQFF
>-|TRBJ1-5|TRBV11-2|-|15
TGTGCCAGCAGCTTAGGAGGATTAGGCAATCAGCCCCAGCATTTT
CASSLGGLGNQPQHF
>-|TRBJ1-4|TRBV5-1|-|14
TGCGCCAGCAGGGGCCAGTCGGCTAATGAAAAACTGTTTTTT
CASRGQSANEKLFF
>TRBD1|TRBJ1-2|TRBV5-6|once|14
TGTGCCAGCAGCTTTGGACAGGGCTGGGCTGGCTACACCTTC
CASSFGQGWAGYTF
>TRBD2|TRBJ2-6|TRBV6-4|-|16
TGTGCCAGCAGTGACTCTAGCGGGAGCGGGGCCAACGTCCTGACTTTC
CASSDSSGSGANVLTF
>TRBD2|TRBJ2-1|TRBV4-3|-|19
TGCGCCAGCAGCCAAGGGGGAGGAGCTAGCGGGAGCCTGGGGAATGAGCAGTTCTTC
CASSQGGGASGSLGNEQFF
>TRBD2|TRBJ2-1|TRBV9|-|16
TGTGCCAGCAGCGTGCGTCTAGCGGGAGGACGAAATGAGCAGTTCTTC
CASSVRLAGGRNEQFF
>-|TRBJ1-1|TRBV6-5|-|13
TGTGCCAGCATCTACAGGGTTGGGGCTGAAGCTTTCTTT
CASIYRVGAEAFF
>TRBD2|TRBJ2-5|TRBV7-2|-|15
TGTGCCAGCAGCTGGGGGACTAGCGATCAAGAGACCCAGTACTTC
CASSWGTSDQETQYF
>TRBD2|TRBJ2-7|TRBV6-5|-|15
TGTGCCAGCAGTTACAGCGGGGGGCGCCCCTACGAGCAGTACTTC
CASSYSGGRPYEQYF
>-|TRBJ1-1|TRBV19|-|17
TGTGCCAGTAGTATGCCCCGCCAGAATCCAATGAACACTGAAGCTTTCTTT
CASSMPRQNPMNTEAFF
>TRBD1|TRBJ2-7|TRBV9|-|13
TGTGCCAGCAGCGGACAGGGGAGCTACGAGCAGTACTTC
CASSGQGSYEQYF
>TRBD1|TRBJ1-2|TRBV29-1|once|15
TGCAGCGTTGATTCTGGGGACAGGGGGCATGGTGGCTACACCTTC
CSVDSGDRGHGGYTF
>TRBD1|TRBJ2-7|TRBV28|-|15
TGTGCCAGCAGTCCGAGGGACAGGGCCGTCCACGAGCAGTACTTC
CASSPRDRAVHEQYF
>TRBD1|TRBJ1-2|TRBV5-1|-|15
TGCGCCAGCAGCGGATCCGGGACAGGGGCCTATGGCTACACCTTC
CASSGSGTGAYGYTF
>TRBD1|TRBJ2-1|TRBV3-1/TRBV3-2|-|19
TGTGCCAGCAGCCGGGACGTAAACAGGGGGCTCAGCTCCTACAATGAGCAGTTCTTC
CASSRDVNRGLSSYNEQFF
>TRBD1|TRBJ1-5|TRBV9|-|15
TGTGCCAGCAGCGTAGCAGGGGGCATCAATCAGCCCCAGCATTTT
CASSVAGGINQPQHF
>-|TRBJ2-1|TRBV15|-|12
TGTGCCACCAGCAGAGAGAAGACTGAGCAGTTCTTC
CATSREKTEQFF
>TRBD1|TRBJ1-1|TRBV7-2|-|14
TGTGCCAGCAGCGGGACAGGGCGAGGGGCTGAAGCTTTCTTT
CASSGTGRGAEAFF
>TRBD2|TRBJ2-7|TRBV4-2|once|15
TGTGCCAGCAGCCAACTAAGCGGGAGCTCCTACGAGCAGTACTTC
CASSQLSGSSYEQYF
>-|TRBJ2-1|TRBV9|-|14
TGTGCCAGCAGCCCCGGACAGTCGTACAATGAGCAGTTCTTC
CASSPGQSYNEQFF